This T cell receptor beta chain was documented in a study of PD-L1 blockade in urothelial cancer. Whole-study context: A median approximately 140,000 T cells were found in blood samples.

Synthetic analogs of TCR templates were spiked into every PCR. Using immunoSEQ multiplex PCR, the repertoire was profiled, and TCRdb retains in-frame clones only, with some absent. This table has tens of thousands of clones, 75% to 85% appearing once. Time point denoted: pretreatment peripheral blood. With V trimmed by 3 bases and J by 11 bases, 11 bases remained unmatched. The CDR3 is 15 amino acids. Per germline, CDR1 SGHRS and CDR2 YFSETQ. The sequence came from a man in his sixties or seventies with urothelial cancer. V and J are TRBV5-1 and TRBJ1-1; 12 nucleotides line up with TRBD1. The sequencing here drew on PBMCs, taken around atezolizumab (anti-PD-L1) treatment. The CDR3 sequence is CASSSRTGTGGDAFF. The CDR3 bases are TGCGCCAGCAGCTCCCGGACCGGGACAGGGGGCGATGCTTTCTTT.